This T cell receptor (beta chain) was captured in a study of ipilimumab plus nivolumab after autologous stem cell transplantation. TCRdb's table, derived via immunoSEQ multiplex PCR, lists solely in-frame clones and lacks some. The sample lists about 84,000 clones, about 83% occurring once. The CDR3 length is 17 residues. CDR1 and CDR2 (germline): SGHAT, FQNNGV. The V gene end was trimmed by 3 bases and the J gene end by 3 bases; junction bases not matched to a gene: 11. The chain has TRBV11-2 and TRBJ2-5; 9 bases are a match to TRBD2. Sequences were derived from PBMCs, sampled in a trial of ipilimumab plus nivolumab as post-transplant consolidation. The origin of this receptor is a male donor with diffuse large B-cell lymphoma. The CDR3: CASSFPRERGDKETQYF. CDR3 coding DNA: TGTGCCAGCAGCTTTCCCCGGGAGCGGGGGGATAAAGAGACCCAGTACTTC.